This TCR beta chain was sequenced in a study of shared clonotypes between healthy human individuals. Study-wide findings and caveats: Though the depth was large, rarefaction showed that sorted-subset sequencing was incomplete. Roughly 4.7% was the fraction of naive CD4 clonotypes found shared across four donors. The donor pool, a small one, limited the genetic and exposure-history diversity represented.

Over several immunoSEQ plates, each subset's genomic DNA was distributed in even portions. Assay used: immunoSEQ multiplex PCR; TCRdb lists only in-frame clones, some missing. The table lists 950,000 to 1,100,000 clones, roughly 80% of them singletons, with roughly 1.4% in the top ten. Germline V CDR1 and CDR2: MNHEY, SMNVEV (reference sequence). The germline V and J ends were trimmed by 2 bases and 0 bases, with 8 bases remaining between them. The CDR3 consists of 15 residues. The table lists this clone with a count of one. Its antigen is undetermined. This TCR derives from a man between 18 and 35 years old in good health. Sequencing was performed on memory CD4+ T cells sorted from blood. Sample subset: CD45RA-negative fraction. The chain is built from TRBV27 and TRBJ2-1, with TRBD2 as a possible D gene (5 bases). The CDR3 spells CASSLRLYSYNEQFF. The CDR3 DNA reads as TGTGCCAGCAGTTTAAGACTATACTCCTACAATGAGCAGTTCTTC.